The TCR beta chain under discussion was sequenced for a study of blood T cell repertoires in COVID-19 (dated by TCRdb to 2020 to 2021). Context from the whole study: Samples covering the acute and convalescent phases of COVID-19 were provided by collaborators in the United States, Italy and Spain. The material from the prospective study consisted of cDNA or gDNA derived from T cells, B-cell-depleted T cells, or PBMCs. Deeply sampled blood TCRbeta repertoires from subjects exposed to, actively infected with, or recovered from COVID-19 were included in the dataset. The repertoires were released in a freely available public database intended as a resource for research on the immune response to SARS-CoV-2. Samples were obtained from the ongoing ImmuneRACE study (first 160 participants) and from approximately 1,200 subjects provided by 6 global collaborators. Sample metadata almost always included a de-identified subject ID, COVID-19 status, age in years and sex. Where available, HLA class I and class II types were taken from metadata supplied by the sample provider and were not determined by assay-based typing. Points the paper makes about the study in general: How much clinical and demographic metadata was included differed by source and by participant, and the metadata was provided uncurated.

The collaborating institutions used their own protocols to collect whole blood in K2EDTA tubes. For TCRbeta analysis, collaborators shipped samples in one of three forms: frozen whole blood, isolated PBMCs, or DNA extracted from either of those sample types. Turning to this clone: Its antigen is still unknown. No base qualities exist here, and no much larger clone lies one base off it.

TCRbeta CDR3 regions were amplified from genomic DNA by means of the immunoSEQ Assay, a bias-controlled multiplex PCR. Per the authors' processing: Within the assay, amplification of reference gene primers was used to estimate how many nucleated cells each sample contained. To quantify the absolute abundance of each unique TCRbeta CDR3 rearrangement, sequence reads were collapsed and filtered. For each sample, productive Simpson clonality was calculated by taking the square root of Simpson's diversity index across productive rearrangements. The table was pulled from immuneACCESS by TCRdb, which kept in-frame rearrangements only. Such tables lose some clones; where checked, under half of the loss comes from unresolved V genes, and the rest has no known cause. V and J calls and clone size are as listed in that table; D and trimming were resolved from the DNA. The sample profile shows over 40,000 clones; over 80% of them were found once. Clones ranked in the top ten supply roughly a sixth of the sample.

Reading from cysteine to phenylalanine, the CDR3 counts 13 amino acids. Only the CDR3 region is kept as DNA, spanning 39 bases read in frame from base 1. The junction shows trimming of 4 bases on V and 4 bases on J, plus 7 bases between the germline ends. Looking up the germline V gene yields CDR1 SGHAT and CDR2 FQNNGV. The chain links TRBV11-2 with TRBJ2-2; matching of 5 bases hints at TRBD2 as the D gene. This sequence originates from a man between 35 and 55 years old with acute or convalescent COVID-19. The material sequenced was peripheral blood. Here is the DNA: TGTGCCAGCAGCTCTGGGAGCACCGGGGAGCTGTTTTTT. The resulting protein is CASSSGSTGELFF.